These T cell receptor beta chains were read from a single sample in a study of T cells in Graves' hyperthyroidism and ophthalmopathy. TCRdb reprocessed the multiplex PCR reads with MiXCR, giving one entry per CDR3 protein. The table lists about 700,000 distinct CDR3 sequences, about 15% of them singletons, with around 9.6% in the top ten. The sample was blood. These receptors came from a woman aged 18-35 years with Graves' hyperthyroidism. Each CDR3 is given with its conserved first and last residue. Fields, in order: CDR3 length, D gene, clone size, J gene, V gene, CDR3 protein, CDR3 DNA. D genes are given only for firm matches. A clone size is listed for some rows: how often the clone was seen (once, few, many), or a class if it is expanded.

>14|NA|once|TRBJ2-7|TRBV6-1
CASSGMMAAYEQYF
TGTGCCAGCAGTGGAATGATGGCAGCCTACGAGCAGTACTTC
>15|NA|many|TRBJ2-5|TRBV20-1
CSTRGGDWIQETQYF
TGCAGTACTAGAGGGGGGGACTGGATTCAAGAGACCCAGTACTTC
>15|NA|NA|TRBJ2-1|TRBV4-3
CASSQEYKGVGEQFF
TGCGCCAGCAGCCAAGAGTATAAAGGAGTGGGTGAGCAGTTCTTC
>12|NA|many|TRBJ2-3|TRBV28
CASSLWSDTQYF
TGCGCCAGCAGCTTGTGGTCGGATACGCAGTATTTT
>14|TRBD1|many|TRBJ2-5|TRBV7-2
CASSSDRGAETQYF
TGTGCCAGCAGCTCAGACAGGGGGGCCGAGACCCAGTACTTC
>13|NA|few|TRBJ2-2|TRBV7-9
CASSKGPTGELFF
TGTGCCAGCAGCAAAGGACCGACCGGGGAGCTGTTTTTT
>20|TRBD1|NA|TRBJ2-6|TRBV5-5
CASTKPEGTGWNSGANVLTF
TGTGCCAGCACCAAACCCGAGGGGACAGGGTGGAACTCTGGGGCCAACGTCCTGACTTTC
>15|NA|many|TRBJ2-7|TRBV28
CASSGWRLSSYEQYF
TGTGCCAGCAGTGGTTGGAGGCTGAGCTCCTACGAGCAGTACTTC
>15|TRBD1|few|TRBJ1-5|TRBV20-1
CSARRGQVANQPQHF
TGCAGTGCTAGGAGGGGGCAGGTCGCCAATCAGCCCCAGCATTTT
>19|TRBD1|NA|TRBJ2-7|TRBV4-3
CASSQDGGDRGLPDGEQYF
TGCGCCAGCAGCCAAGATGGGGGGGACAGGGGGCTTCCCGACGGCGAGCAGTACTTC
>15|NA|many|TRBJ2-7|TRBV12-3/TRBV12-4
CASSSVGGGDDEQYF
TGTGCCAGCAGTTCCGTGGGAGGGGGGGACGACGAGCAGTACTTC
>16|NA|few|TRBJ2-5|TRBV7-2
CASSLAKEGVGKTQYF
TGTGCCAGCAGCTTAGCGAAAGAGGGGGTCGGGAAGACCCAGTACTTC
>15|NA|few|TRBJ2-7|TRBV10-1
CASSDRGFSLYEQYF
TGCGCCAGCAGTGATCGGGGGTTTAGTTTGTACGAGCAGTACTTC
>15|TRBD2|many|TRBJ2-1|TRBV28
CASSLGSGAYNEQFF
TGTGCCAGCAGTTTGGGGAGCGGGGCATACAATGAGCAGTTCTTC
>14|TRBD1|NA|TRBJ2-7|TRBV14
CASSQPGTASEQYF
TGTGCCAGCAGCCAACCCGGGACAGCCTCCGAGCAGTACTTC
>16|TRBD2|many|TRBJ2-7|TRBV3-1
CASSPSKSGSYYEQYF
TGTGCCAGCAGCCCATCGAAAAGCGGGAGTTACTACGAGCAGTACTTC
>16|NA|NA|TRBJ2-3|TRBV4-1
CASSQDWQESPDTQYF
TGCGCCAGCAGCCAAGATTGGCAGGAAAGTCCGGATACGCAGTATTTT
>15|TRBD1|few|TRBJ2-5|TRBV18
CASSPGQGFGETQYF
TGTGCCAGCTCACCAGGACAGGGGTTTGGCGAGACCCAGTACTTC
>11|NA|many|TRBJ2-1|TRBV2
CASTLSNEQFF
TGTGCCAGCACTTTGTCGAATGAGCAGTTCTTC
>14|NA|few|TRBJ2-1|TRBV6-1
CASTSYGTGNEQFF
TGTGCCAGCACTTCCTACGGGACGGGCAATGAGCAGTTCTTC
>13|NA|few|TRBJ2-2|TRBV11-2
CASSLVISGELFF
TGTGCCAGCAGCTTAGTAATCTCCGGGGAGCTGTTTTTT
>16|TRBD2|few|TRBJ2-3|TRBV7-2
CASSLGPSGGTDTQYF
TGTGCCAGCAGCTTAGGCCCTAGCGGGGGCACAGATACGCAGTATTTT
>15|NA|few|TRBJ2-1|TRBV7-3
CASSWEVSPQNEQFF
TGTGCCAGCAGCTGGGAGGTCTCCCCTCAGAATGAGCAGTTCTTC
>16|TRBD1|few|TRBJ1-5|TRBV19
CASQQGAGRFGQPQHF
TGTGCCAGCCAACAGGGGGCCGGGCGATTCGGTCAGCCCCAGCATTTT
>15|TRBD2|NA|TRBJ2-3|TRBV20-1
CSAMTSGRLTDTQYF
TGCAGTGCGATGACTAGCGGGAGGTTAACAGATACGCAGTATTTT
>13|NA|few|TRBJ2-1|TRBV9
CASSVEYGYEQFF
TGTGCCAGCAGCGTAGAGTATGGCTATGAGCAGTTCTTC
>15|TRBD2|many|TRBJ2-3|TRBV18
CASSPSTSGIDTQYF
TGTGCCAGCTCACCAAGTACTAGCGGGATAGATACGCAGTATTTT
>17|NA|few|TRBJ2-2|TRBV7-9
CASTDGTGTVNTGELFF
TGTGCCAGCACCGATGGGACCGGGACGGTAAACACCGGGGAGCTGTTTTTT
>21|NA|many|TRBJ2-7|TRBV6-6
CASSYSSVTYSSPGMVYEQYF
TGTGCCAGCAGTTACTCATCTGTTACCTACTCCAGTCCAGGGATGGTCTACGAGCAGTACTTC
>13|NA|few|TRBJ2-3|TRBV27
CASGLQTTDTQYF
TGTGCCAGCGGCCTTCAAACCACAGATACGCAGTATTTT
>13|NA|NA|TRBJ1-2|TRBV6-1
CASSSTTLYGYTF
TGTGCCAGCAGTTCTACTACCCTCTATGGCTACACCTTC
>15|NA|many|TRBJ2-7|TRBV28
CASSSLNGPRDEQYF
TGTGCCAGCAGTTCACTCAACGGACCCCGGGACGAGCAGTACTTC
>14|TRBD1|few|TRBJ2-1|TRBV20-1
CSQSRGNSYNEQFF
TGCAGCCAAAGCAGGGGGAACTCCTACAATGAGCAGTTCTTC
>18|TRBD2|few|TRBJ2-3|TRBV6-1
CASRPALGLAGGGDTQYF
TGTGCCAGCAGACCGGCCTTGGGACTAGCGGGAGGGGGCGATACGCAGTATTTT
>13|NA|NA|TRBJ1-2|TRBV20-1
CSARSPSNYGYTF
TGCAGTGCTAGAAGTCCCTCTAACTATGGCTACACCTTC
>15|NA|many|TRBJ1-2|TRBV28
CASKMTIGGNYGYTF
TGTGCCAGCAAGATGACCATCGGGGGCAACTATGGCTACACCTTC
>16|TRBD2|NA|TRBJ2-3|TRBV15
CATSRGLAESTDTQYF
TGTGCCACCAGCAGGGGACTAGCGGAGAGCACAGATACGCAGTATTTT
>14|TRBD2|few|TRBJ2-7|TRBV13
CASSPEREALEQYF
TGTGCCAGCAGTCCCGAGCGGGAGGCTCTCGAGCAGTACTTC
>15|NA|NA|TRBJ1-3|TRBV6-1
CASSEGRSPGNTIYF
TGTGCCAGCAGTGAGGGGCGTTCGCCTGGAAACACCATATATTTT
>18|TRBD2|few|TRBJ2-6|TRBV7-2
CASSFWASGSSGANVLTF
TGTGCCAGCAGCTTTTGGGCTAGCGGGAGTTCGGGGGCCAACGTCCTGACTTTC
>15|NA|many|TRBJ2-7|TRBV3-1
CASSQRASRSYEQYF
TGTGCCAGCAGCCAAAGGGCTAGCCGATCCTACGAGCAGTACTTC
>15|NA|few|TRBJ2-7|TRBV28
CASRVRASGWYEQYF
TGTGCCAGCAGGGTCCGGGCTTCGGGGTGGTACGAGCAGTACTTC